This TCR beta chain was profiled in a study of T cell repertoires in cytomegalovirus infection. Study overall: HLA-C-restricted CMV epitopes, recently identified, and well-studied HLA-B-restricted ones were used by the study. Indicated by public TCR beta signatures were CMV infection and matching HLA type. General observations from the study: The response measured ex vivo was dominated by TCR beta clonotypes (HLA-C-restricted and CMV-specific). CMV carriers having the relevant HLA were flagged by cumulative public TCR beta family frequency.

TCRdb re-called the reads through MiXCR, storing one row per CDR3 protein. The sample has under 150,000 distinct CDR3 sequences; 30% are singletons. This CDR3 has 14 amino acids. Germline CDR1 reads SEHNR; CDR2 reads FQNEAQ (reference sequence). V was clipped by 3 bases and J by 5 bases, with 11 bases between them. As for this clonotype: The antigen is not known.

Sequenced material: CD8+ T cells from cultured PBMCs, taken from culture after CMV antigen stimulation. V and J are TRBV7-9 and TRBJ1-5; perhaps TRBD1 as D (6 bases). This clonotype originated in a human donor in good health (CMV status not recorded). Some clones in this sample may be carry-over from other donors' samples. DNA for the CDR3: TGTGCCAGCAGCTTTCCAGGGGAGGATCAGCCCCAGCATTTT. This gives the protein CASSFPGEDQPQHF. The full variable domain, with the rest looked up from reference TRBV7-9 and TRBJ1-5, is DTGVSQNPRHKITKRGQNVTFRCDPISEHNRLYWYRQTLGQGPEFLTYFQNEAQLEKSRLLSDRFSAERPKGSFSTLEIQRTEQGDSAMYLCASSFPGEDQPQHFGDGTRLSIL.